Listed below are T cell receptor beta chains from one sample, sequenced in a study of cytotoxic CD8 clonotypes in ibrutinib-treated CLL. Data came from immunoSEQ multiplex PCR; TCRdb stores just in-frame clones and leaves some out. The sample yields about 45,000 clones, 50% to 80% seen once. Sequencing was performed on PBMCs, taken after 24 months of ibrutinib treatment. The receptors originated from a human donor with chronic lymphocytic leukemia. Each CDR3 is given with its conserved first and last residue. The order of the fields is V gene, D gene, J gene, clone size, CDR3 protein, CDR3 DNA. The D gene is left open where the match is weak. For some rows the clone size is stated as once, few or many, or as a class when expanded; others skip it.

V gene: TRBV29-1; D gene: TRBD1; J gene: TRBJ2-7; clone size: NA; CDR3 protein: CSASQGQAFYEQYF; CDR3 DNA: TGCAGCGCCTCCCAGGGACAGGCCTTCTACGAGCAGTACTTC
V gene: TRBV27; D gene: NA; J gene: TRBJ1-2; clone size: few; CDR3 protein: CASSRGLKGYGYTF; CDR3 DNA: TGTGCCAGCAGCCGCGGGCTGAAGGGATATGGCTACACCTTC
V gene: TRBV2; D gene: NA; J gene: TRBJ1-2; clone size: NA; CDR3 protein: CASSEPRRGYTF; CDR3 DNA: TGTGCCAGCAGTGAACCCCGGAGGGGCTACACCTTC
V gene: TRBV11-2; D gene: TRBD2; J gene: TRBJ2-1; clone size: NA; CDR3 protein: CASSLGVSGGLGNEQFF; CDR3 DNA: TGTGCCAGCAGCTTAGGAGTTAGCGGGGGGCTGGGTAATGAGCAGTTCTTC
V gene: TRBV6-6; D gene: NA; J gene: TRBJ2-3; clone size: few; CDR3 protein: CASIRRGSTDTQYF; CDR3 DNA: TGTGCCAGCATCAGACGGGGGAGCACAGATACGCAGTATTTT
V gene: TRBV6-4; D gene: TRBD1; J gene: TRBJ1-1; clone size: NA; CDR3 protein: CASSKHDRGGTEAFF; CDR3 DNA: TGTGCCAGCAGTAAACATGACAGGGGCGGGACTGAAGCTTTCTTT
V gene: TRBV5-6; D gene: TRBD1; J gene: TRBJ2-5; clone size: few; CDR3 protein: CASSSQGGRETQYF; CDR3 DNA: TGTGCCAGCAGCTCTCAAGGGGGCCGGGAGACCCAGTACTTC
V gene: TRBV6-1; D gene: NA; J gene: TRBJ2-5; clone size: NA; CDR3 protein: CASSEELGVSGGAQYF; CDR3 DNA: TGTGCCAGCAGTGAAGAGTTAGGCGTGTCCGGTGGGGCCCAGTACTTC
V gene: TRBV6-1; D gene: TRBD1; J gene: TRBJ2-2; clone size: few; CDR3 protein: CASSGDSLNTGELFF; CDR3 DNA: TGTGCCAGCAGTGGGGACAGCCTGAACACCGGGGAGCTGTTTTTT
V gene: TRBV5-5; D gene: NA; J gene: TRBJ1-3; clone size: NA; CDR3 protein: CASSFSVDQLKNTIYF; CDR3 DNA: TGTGCCAGCAGCTTCAGCGTTGACCAGCTGAAGAACACCATATATTTT
V gene: TRBV27; D gene: TRBD1; J gene: TRBJ2-6; clone size: NA; CDR3 protein: CASSLTPDRGAFGANVLTF; CDR3 DNA: TGTGCCAGCAGTTTAACCCCGGACAGGGGAGCTTTTGGGGCCAACGTCCTGACTTTC
V gene: TRBV2; D gene: NA; J gene: TRBJ1-1; clone size: NA; CDR3 protein: CASIRDGNTEAFF; CDR3 DNA: TGTGCCAGCATTAGGGACGGGAACACTGAAGCTTTCTTT
V gene: TRBV4-2; D gene: TRBD2; J gene: TRBJ2-7; clone size: NA; CDR3 protein: CASSQVLAVKDEQYF; CDR3 DNA: TGTGCCAGCAGCCAAGTACTAGCGGTAAAGGACGAGCAGTACTTC
V gene: TRBV6-5; D gene: NA; J gene: TRBJ1-3; clone size: NA; CDR3 protein: CASSGILPGNTIYF; CDR3 DNA: TGTGCCAGCAGCGGAATTTTGCCTGGAAACACCATATATTTT
V gene: TRBV9; D gene: NA; J gene: TRBJ1-2; clone size: NA; CDR3 protein: CASSGGASRRYTF; CDR3 DNA: TGTGCCAGCAGCGGAGGGGCGTCAAGAAGATACACCTTC
V gene: TRBV29-1; D gene: TRBD1; J gene: TRBJ2-7; clone size: many; CDR3 protein: CSVEDPGTGGEQYF; CDR3 DNA: TGCAGCGTTGAAGACCCTGGGACAGGGGGCGAGCAGTACTTC
V gene: TRBV19; D gene: NA; J gene: TRBJ1-4; clone size: few; CDR3 protein: CASHRLGGNNEKLFF; CDR3 DNA: TGTGCCAGCCACCGCCTAGGGGGGAATAATGAAAAACTGTTTTTT
V gene: TRBV7-3; D gene: NA; J gene: TRBJ1-3; clone size: NA; CDR3 protein: CASSLTSQLSGNTIYF; CDR3 DNA: TGTGCCAGCAGCTTAACGTCCCAACTCTCTGGAAACACCATATATTTT
V gene: TRBV6-5; D gene: NA; J gene: TRBJ2-1; clone size: NA; CDR3 protein: CASSSRPGDEQFF; CDR3 DNA: TGTGCCAGCAGTTCCCGACCGGGAGATGAGCAGTTCTTC
V gene: TRBV7-3; D gene: NA; J gene: TRBJ2-1; clone size: NA; CDR3 protein: CASSFGVNEQFF; CDR3 DNA: TGTGCCAGCAGCTTCGGGGTAAATGAGCAGTTCTTC
V gene: TRBV2; D gene: NA; J gene: TRBJ2-3; clone size: once; CDR3 protein: CASRPTVSPTDTQYF; CDR3 DNA: TGTGCCAGCAGGCCGACAGTTTCTCCCACAGATACGCAGTATTTT
V gene: TRBV18; D gene: TRBD1; J gene: TRBJ2-7; clone size: NA; CDR3 protein: CASSPGQNYEQYF; CDR3 DNA: TGTGCCAGCTCACCGGGACAGAACTACGAGCAGTACTTC
V gene: TRBV18; D gene: NA; J gene: TRBJ1-1; clone size: few; CDR3 protein: CASSPPVGAMAFF; CDR3 DNA: TGTGCCAGCTCACCACCGGTTGGGGCTATGGCTTTCTTT
V gene: TRBV4-1; D gene: NA; J gene: TRBJ2-7; clone size: NA; CDR3 protein: CASSLRVSSYEQYF; CDR3 DNA: TGCGCCAGCAGCCTACGGGTCAGCTCCTACGAGCAGTACTTC
V gene: TRBV9; D gene: NA; J gene: TRBJ2-2; clone size: NA; CDR3 protein: CASNAGNVGELFF; CDR3 DNA: TGTGCCAGTAATGCAGGGAACGTCGGGGAGCTGTTTTTT
V gene: TRBV14; D gene: TRBD2; J gene: TRBJ2-7; clone size: once; CDR3 protein: CASSQGNGASGNYEQYF; CDR3 DNA: TGTGCCAGCAGCCAAGGGAACGGGGCTAGCGGGAACTACGAGCAGTACTTC
V gene: TRBV15; D gene: TRBD2; J gene: TRBJ2-5; clone size: few; CDR3 protein: CATSRASFGLAGSETQYF; CDR3 DNA: TGTGCCACCAGCAGAGCAAGCTTCGGACTAGCGGGATCAGAGACCCAGTACTTC
V gene: TRBV20-1; D gene: NA; J gene: TRBJ2-5; clone size: NA; CDR3 protein: CSAEAQETQYF; CDR3 DNA: TGCAGTGCTGAAGCCCAAGAGACCCAGTACTTC
V gene: TRBV7-9; D gene: NA; J gene: TRBJ1-6; clone size: few; CDR3 protein: CASSPNTNSPLHF; CDR3 DNA: TGTGCCAGCAGTCCCAACACGAATTCACCCCTCCACTTT